These 10 T cell receptor beta chains originate from one sample sequenced in a study of T-cell memory formation after mild COVID-19 (dated by TCRdb to about 2021). The method behind the library was 5' RACE. The sequencer was an Illumina NovaSeq 6000. Using fastp at Q25 and MiXCR, TCRdb reprocessed the public reads and kept productive beta chains. All rows with the same CDR3 protein become a single entry with the most common DNA and genes. For this sample there are 120,000 or so distinct CDR3 sequences; roughly 15% appear just once. The ten largest clones take up about 14% of the sample. The sample was PBMCs or a T cell subset sorted from them (not recorded which). These receptor sequences come from an adult woman who had mild COVID-19 (a few samples of this study predate the infection). The sample titles of this study are shuffled in the database, so cell type and time point are left out; the donor was told from shared clones.

This clonotype was observed a few times. The junction departs from the called germline gene at one end, perhaps through a read error. V and J are TRBV19 and TRBJ2-2, with TRBD1 matching 8 bases. Looked up from germline, CDR1 is LNHDA and CDR2 is SQIVND (reference sequence). The CDR3 loop spans 13 amino acids. CDR3 DNA sequence: TGTGCCAGTGGTATACAGGGGGCCGGGGAGCTGTTTTTT. This sequence encodes CASGIQGAGELFF. Supplemented by reference TRBV19 and TRBJ2-2, the full variable domain reads DGGITQSPKYLFRKEGQNVTLSCEQNLNHDAMYWYRQDPGQGLRLIYYSQIVNDFQKGDIAEGYSVSREKKESFPLTVTSAQKNPTAFYLCASGIQGAGELFFGEGSRLTVL.

This clonotype occurred a few times. The chain has TRBV7-9 and TRBJ2-2, with D unresolved. V was cut by 10 bases and J by 6 bases, with 15 bases left in between. Germline V gene lookup returns CDR1 SEHNR and CDR2 FQNEAQ (reference sequence). There are 13 residues in the CDR3. CDR3 DNA: TGTGCCACAAGAACCATCCCCCCCGGGGAGCTGTTTTTT. This translates into CATRTIPPGELFF. Combining the CDR3 with reference TRBV7-9 and TRBJ2-2 gives the whole variable domain DTGVSQNPRHKITKRGQNVTFRCDPISEHNRLYWYRQTLGQGPEFLTYFQNEAQLEKSRLLSDRFSAERPKGSFSTLEIQRTEQGDSAMYLCATRTIPPGELFFGEGSRLTVL.

The J gene is TRBJ2-3, the V gene TRBV7-9; D not resolved. Trimming removed 5 bases at V and 2 bases at J, with 14 bases between. The germline V gene encodes CDR1 SEHNR and CDR2 FQNEAQ (reference sequence). The CDR3 consists of 15 residues. The CDR3 DNA reads as TGTGCCAGCAGCCCCCCCGGCCTTCACACAGATACGCAGTATTTT. This sequence encodes CASSPPGLHTDTQYF.

This clonotype appeared many times. The gene calls are TRBV7-9 and TRBJ2-3, with TRBD2 matching over 10 bases. Per germline, CDR1 SEHNR and CDR2 FQNEAQ (reference sequence). The junction had 8 bases not matched to a gene; V was cut back by 3 bases and J by 5 bases. This CDR3 region has 16 residues. The CDR3 sequence: CASSLALAGVLDTQYF. The CDR3 coding sequence is TGTGCCAGCAGCTTGGCGCTAGCGGGAGTACTAGATACGCAGTATTTT.

This clonotype was counted between two and nine times. This sequence joins TRBV3-1 and TRBJ2-3; TRBD2 is a possible D gene (5 bases). Germline V gene sequence: CDR1 LGHDT, CDR2 YNNKEL (reference sequence). This CDR3 is 13 amino acids long. Trimming removed 2 bases at V and 7 bases at J, with 10 bases between. In DNA, the CDR3 is TGTGCCAGCAGCCAATCGGGGATTAATACGCAGTATTTT. Its protein product is CASSQSGINTQYF.

This chain uses TRBV5-1 with TRBJ2-1, with 8 positions matching TRBD1. Looked up from germline, CDR1 is SGHRS and CDR2 is YFSETQ. V lost 0 bases and J lost 4; bases outside the gene matches: 9. The CDR3 runs to 17 residues. Here the CDR3 DNA reads TGCGCCAGCAGCTTGGGGCCGGGACAGGCTATTTACAATGAGCAGTTCTTC. Residues: CASSLGPGQAIYNEQFF.

The CDR3 protein is CASSAFIRGETQYF. The CDR3 nucleotides read TGTGCCAGCAGTGCCTTTATAAGGGGTGAGACCCAGTACTTC. This chain uses TRBV6-2 or TRBV6-3 with TRBJ2-5, with D maybe TRBD1 (5 bases). There are 14 residues in the CDR3. Looked up from germline, CDR1 is MNHEY and CDR2 is SVGEGT. The ends were cut back, 5 bases at V and 5 bases at J, with 15 bases in the middle.

In this sample, this clonotype turned up many times. This chain uses TRBV20-1 with TRBJ2-5, with 11 bases matching TRBD2. Looked up from germline, CDR1 is DFQATT and CDR2 is SNEGSKA (reference sequence). V was clipped by 4 bases and J by 2 bases; unmatched bases: 6. This CDR3 comprises 15 residues. The DNA for the CDR3 is TGCAGTGCTATGCCACTAGCGGGAGCACAAGAGACCCAGTACTTC. Translation gives CSAMPLAGAQETQYF.

The chain has TRBV2 and TRBJ2-7, with a possible D match to TRBD1 (5 bases). V was shortened by 11 bases and J by 3 bases, with 14 bases between the two germline ends. The V gene's germline CDR1 is SNHLY and CDR2 FYNNEI. CDR3 size: 12 residues. The CDR3 region is CAAAGLGYEQYF. In DNA form, the CDR3 reads TGTGCCGCAGCAGGGCTAGGCTACGAGCAGTACTTC.

The V gene is TRBV20-1, the J gene TRBJ2-2; TRBD2 matches 7 bases. CDR1 and CDR2 from the germline V gene are DFQATT and SNEGSKA (reference sequence). V lost 1 base and J lost 8; bases outside the gene matches: 16. The CDR3 is made up of 17 amino acids. For the CDR3, the DNA is TGCAGTGCTAGAGCGGGGCTAGCGGTTAATTTGTCGGGGGAGCTGTTTTTT. This translates into CSARAGLAVNLSGELFF.